These 8 T cell receptor beta chains share one sample of origin, sequenced in a study of blood T cell repertoires in COVID-19. Generated by immunoSEQ multiplex PCR, the TCRdb table keeps only in-frame clones and is missing some. The sample holds around 31,000 clones, approximately 85% seen once. The sample was peripheral blood. These receptor sequences come from a man in his fifties or sixties with COVID-19, enrolled during active disease.

The CDR3 sequence is CASRETTGGSYNEQFF. The CDR3 DNA reads TGTGCCAGCAGAGAAACCACAGGGGGCTCCTACAATGAGCAGTTCTTC. This rearrangement joins TRBV6-1 to TRBJ2-1; 8 nucleotides agree with TRBD1. Trimming at V came to 6 bases and at J to 0 bases, leaving 7 bases not matched to a gene. The CDR3 totals 16 residues. In germline, CDR1 is MNHNS, CDR2 SASEGT.

The chain carries TRBV9 and TRBJ2-3; D gene uncertain. Looked up from germline, CDR1 is SGDLS and CDR2 is YYNGEE. This CDR3 contains 16 residues. V shed 0 bases and J shed 1 base, with 12 bases lying between them. The CDR3 loop reads CASSVGVRYGTDTQYF. DNA for the CDR3: TGTGCCAGCAGCGTAGGCGTCCGATACGGCACAGATACGCAGTATTTT.

This rearrangement joins TRBV4-3 to TRBJ2-3; 9 bases line up with TRBD1. The V segment lost 0 bases and the J segment 0 bases; nucleotides outside the gene matches: 4. The CDR3 is 17 amino acids. Germline V lookup: CDR1 LGHNA, CDR2 YSLEER. The CDR3 is CASSQDLGTGSTDTQYF. DNA of the CDR3: TGCGCCAGCAGCCAAGATTTAGGGACAGGGAGCACAGATACGCAGTATTTT.

CDR3 protein: CASSQAGTSGIGDTQYF. The CDR3 nucleotides are TGTGCCAGCAGCCAAGCTGGGACTAGCGGGATCGGAGATACGCAGTATTTT. V is TRBV3-1 (or the pseudogene TRBV3-2) and J is TRBJ2-3, with 13 nucleotides matching TRBD2. The V gene's germline CDR1 is LGHDT and CDR2 YNNKEL (reference sequence). The CDR3 is 17 amino acids. With V trimmed by 1 base and J by 5 bases, 6 bases remained unmatched.

V gene TRBV28 combines with J gene TRBJ2-5; D gene uncertain. Looked up from germline, CDR1 is MDHEN and CDR2 is SYDVKM. CDR3 length: 17 amino acids. V lost 10 bases to trimming and J lost 5 bases, with 29 bases between them. CDR3 DNA sequence: TGTGCCACCGGGTTGCCGCTTACCGCACCCCGAAGGGAGACCCAGTACTTC. It codes for CATGLPLTAPRRETQYF.

V and J are TRBV9 and TRBJ2-1; tentatively, D is TRBD2 (6 bases). The CDR3 totals 15 residues. The ends were cut back, 2 bases at V and 5 bases at J, with 14 bases in the middle. Germline CDR1 is SGDLS and CDR2 is YYNGEE. Here the CDR3 DNA reads TGTGCCAGCAGCGTTACGGCTGGACTACACAATGAGCAGTTCTTC. As protein: CASSVTAGLHNEQFF.

V gene TRBV5-5 combines with J gene TRBJ1-4; D ambiguous. CDR1 is SGHKS and CDR2 is YYEKEE in the germline V gene (reference sequence). The length of the CDR3 is 17 residues. Trimming removed 0 bases at V and 0 bases at J, with 12 bases between. This CDR3 reads CASSLGPIHATNEKLFF. The CDR3 DNA reads as TGTGCCAGCAGCTTGGGGCCGATTCATGCAACTAATGAAAAACTGTTTTTT.

V gene TRBV29-1 combines with J gene TRBJ1-2; 9 nucleotides match TRBD1. This CDR3 is 14 amino acids long. Germline trimming cut 0 bases from V and 8 bases from J; bases unmatched to any gene: 7. Per germline, CDR1 SQVTM and CDR2 ANQGSEA. The CDR3 here is CSVEDPRDRDGYTF. CDR3 DNA: TGCAGCGTTGAAGACCCTAGGGACAGGGACGGCTACACCTTC.